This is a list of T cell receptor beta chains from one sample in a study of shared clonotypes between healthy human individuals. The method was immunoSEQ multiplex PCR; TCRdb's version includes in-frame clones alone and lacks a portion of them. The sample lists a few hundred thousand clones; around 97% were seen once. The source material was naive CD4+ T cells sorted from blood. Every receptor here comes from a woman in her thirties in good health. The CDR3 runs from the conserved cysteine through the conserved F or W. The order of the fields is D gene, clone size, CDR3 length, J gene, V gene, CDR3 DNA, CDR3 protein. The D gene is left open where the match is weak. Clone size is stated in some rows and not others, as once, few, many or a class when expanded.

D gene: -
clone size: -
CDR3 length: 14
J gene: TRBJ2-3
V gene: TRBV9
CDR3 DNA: TGTGCCAGCAGCAGCCCGACTCGTACAGATACGCAGTATTTT
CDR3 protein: CASSSPTRTDTQYF

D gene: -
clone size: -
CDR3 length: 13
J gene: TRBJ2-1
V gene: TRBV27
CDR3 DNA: TGTGCCAGCAGTTTATTATATTACAATGAGCAGTTCTTC
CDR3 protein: CASSLLYYNEQFF

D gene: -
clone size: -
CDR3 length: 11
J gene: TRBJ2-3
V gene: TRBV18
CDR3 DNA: TGTGCCAGCTCCCGGGTGGATACGCAGTATTTT
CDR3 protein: CASSRVDTQYF

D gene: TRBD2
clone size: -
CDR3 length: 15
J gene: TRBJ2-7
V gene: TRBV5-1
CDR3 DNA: TGCGCCAGCAGCTTGGAAGGCGGGAGAATCTACGAGCAGTACTTC
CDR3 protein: CASSLEGGRIYEQYF

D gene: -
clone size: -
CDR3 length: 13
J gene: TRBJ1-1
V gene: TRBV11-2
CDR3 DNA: TGTGCCAGCAGCCCTAGCCGTGAAGCGGAAGCTTTCTTT
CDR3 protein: CASSPSREAEAFF

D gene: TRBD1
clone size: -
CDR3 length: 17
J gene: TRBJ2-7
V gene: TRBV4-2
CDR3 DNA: TGTGCCAGCAGCCAATTCCCCACAGGGGGAATTGAGTACGAGCAGTACTTC
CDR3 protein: CASSQFPTGGIEYEQYF

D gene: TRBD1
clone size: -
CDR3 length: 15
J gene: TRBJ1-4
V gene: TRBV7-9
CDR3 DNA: TGTGCCAGCAGCGCCCGGACAGGGGCGAATGAAAAACTGTTTTTT
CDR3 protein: CASSARTGANEKLFF

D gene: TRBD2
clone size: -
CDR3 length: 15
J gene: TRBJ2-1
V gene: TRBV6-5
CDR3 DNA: TGTGCCAGCAGTTTAGCGGGAGCTACCTACAATGAGCAGTTCTTC
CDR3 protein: CASSLAGATYNEQFF

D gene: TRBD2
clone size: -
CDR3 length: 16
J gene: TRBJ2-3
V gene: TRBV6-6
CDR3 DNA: TGTGCCAGCAGTTACGGGCTAGCGGTAAACACAGATACGCAGTATTTT
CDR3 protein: CASSYGLAVNTDTQYF

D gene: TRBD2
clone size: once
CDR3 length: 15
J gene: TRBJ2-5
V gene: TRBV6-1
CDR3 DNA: TGTGCCAGCGACCTGGAGCGGGGCCCCCGGGGGACCCAGTACTTC
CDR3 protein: CASDLERGPRGTQYF

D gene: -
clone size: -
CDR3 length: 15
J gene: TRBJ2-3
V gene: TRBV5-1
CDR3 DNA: TGCGCCAGCAGATCAGGGGGGACCCCAGGAGATACGCAGTATTTT
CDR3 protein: CASRSGGTPGDTQYF

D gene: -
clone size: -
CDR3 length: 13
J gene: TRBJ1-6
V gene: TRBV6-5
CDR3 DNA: TGTGCCAGCAGCCGGGTCTTTGATTCACCCCTCCACTTT
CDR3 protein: CASSRVFDSPLHF

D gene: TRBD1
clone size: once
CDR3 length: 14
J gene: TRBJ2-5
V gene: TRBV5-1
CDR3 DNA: TGCGCCAGCAGCTCGACAGGGGGCCAAGAGACCCAGTACTTC
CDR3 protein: CASSSTGGQETQYF

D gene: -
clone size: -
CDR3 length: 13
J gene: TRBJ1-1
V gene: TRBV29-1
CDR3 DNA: TGCAGCGTTGAATTCCGGATGAACACTGAAGCTTTCTTT
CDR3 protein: CSVEFRMNTEAFF

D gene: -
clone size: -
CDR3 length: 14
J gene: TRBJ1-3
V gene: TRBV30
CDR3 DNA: TGTGCCTGGAGTCGGGGGGGACCTGGAAACACCATATATTTT
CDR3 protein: CAWSRGGPGNTIYF

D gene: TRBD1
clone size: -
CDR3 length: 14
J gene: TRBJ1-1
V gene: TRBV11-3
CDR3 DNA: TGTGCCAGCAGCCGACAGGGAGGGAACACTGAAGCTTTCTTT
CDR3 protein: CASSRQGGNTEAFF

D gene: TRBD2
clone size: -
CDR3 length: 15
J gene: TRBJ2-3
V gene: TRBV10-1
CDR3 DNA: TGCGCCAGCAGCGAACTAGCGGCAAGCACAGATACGCAGTATTTT
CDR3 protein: CASSELAASTDTQYF

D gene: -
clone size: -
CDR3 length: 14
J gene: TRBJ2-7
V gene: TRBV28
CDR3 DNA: TGTGCCAGCAGTTTCAGGGAGAAGTTCGGCGAGCAGTACTTC
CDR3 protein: CASSFREKFGEQYF

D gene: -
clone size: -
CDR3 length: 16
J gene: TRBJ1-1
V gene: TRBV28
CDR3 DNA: TGTGCCAGCCAACAGGAAATTGGCGGGGGGCTCACTGAAGCTTTCTTT
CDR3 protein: CASQQEIGGGLTEAFF

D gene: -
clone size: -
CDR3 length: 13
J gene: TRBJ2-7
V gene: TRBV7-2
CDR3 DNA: TGTGCCAGCAGCCAAAACGGTTTCTACGAGCAGTACTTC
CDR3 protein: CASSQNGFYEQYF

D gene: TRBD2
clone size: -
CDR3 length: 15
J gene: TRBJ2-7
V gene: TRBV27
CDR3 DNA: TGTGCCAGCAGTTTACAGACTAGCGGCCCCATCGAGCAGTACTTC
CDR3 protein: CASSLQTSGPIEQYF

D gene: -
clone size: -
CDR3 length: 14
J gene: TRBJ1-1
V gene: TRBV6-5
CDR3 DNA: TGTGCCAGCAGCCCGGGGTTCTCGAACACTGAAGCTTTCTTT
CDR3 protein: CASSPGFSNTEAFF

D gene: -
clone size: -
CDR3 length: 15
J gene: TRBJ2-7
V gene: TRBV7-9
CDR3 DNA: TGTGCCAGCAGCCCTAAGTCGGCAGAGGGCTACGAGCAGTACTTC
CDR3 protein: CASSPKSAEGYEQYF

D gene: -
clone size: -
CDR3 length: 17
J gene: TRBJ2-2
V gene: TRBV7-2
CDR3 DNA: TGTGCCAGCAGCTTAGGGCTAGCCCAAATCAACACCGGGGAGCTGTTTTTT
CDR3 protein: CASSLGLAQINTGELFF

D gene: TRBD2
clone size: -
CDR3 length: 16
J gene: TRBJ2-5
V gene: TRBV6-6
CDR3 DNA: TGTGCCAGCAGTCCGCGGGGGGAGGGAAAGTCGGAGACCCAGTACTTC
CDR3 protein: CASSPRGEGKSETQYF

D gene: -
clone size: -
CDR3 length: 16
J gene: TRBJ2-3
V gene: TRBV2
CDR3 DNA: TGTGCCAGCAGTAGTAGATGGATGGCTAGCACAGATACGCAGTATTTT
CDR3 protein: CASSSRWMASTDTQYF

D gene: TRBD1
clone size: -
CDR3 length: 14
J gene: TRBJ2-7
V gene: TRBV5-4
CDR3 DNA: TGTGCCAGCAGCCACGGACAGGGAGTCTCCGAGCAGTACTTC
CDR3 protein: CASSHGQGVSEQYF

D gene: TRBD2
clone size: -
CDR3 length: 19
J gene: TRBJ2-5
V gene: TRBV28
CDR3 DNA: TGTGCCAGCAGCTTCGAAGTTTGGACTAGCGGGAGGGCACAAGAGACCCAGTACTTC
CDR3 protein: CASSFEVWTSGRAQETQYF

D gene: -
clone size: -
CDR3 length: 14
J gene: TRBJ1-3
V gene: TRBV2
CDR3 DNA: TGTGCCAGCAGTGGTGACGGCGGGGGAAACACCATATATTTT
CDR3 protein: CASSGDGGGNTIYF

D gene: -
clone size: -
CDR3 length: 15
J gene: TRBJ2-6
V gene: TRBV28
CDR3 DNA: TGTGCCAGCAGTTCCGGGGGTGCTGGGGCCAACGTCCTGACTTTC
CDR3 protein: CASSSGGAGANVLTF